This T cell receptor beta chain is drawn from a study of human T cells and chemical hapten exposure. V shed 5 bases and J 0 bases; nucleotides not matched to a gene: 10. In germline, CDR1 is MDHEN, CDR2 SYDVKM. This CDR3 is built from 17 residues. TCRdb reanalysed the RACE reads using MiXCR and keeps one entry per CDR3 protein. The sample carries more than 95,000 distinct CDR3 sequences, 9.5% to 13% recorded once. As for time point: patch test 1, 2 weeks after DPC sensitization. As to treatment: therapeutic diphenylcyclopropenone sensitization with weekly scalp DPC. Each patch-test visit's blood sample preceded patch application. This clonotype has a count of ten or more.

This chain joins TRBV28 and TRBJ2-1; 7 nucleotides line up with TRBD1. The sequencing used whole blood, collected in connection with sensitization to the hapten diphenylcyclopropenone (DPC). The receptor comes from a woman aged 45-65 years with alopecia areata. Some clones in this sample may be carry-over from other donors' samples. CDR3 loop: CASSPPWGQSSYNEQFF. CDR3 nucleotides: TGTGCCAGCAGTCCACCGTGGGGACAGAGCTCCTACAATGAGCAGTTCTTC. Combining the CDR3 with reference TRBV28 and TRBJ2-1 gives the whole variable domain DVKVTQSSRYLVKRTGEKVFLECVQDMDHENMFWYRQDPGLGLRLIYFSYDVKMKEKGDIPEGYSVSREKKERFSLILESASTNQTSMYLCASSPPWGQSSYNEQFFGPGTRLTVL.